This TCR beta chain emerged from a study of a mutant IDH1 vaccine in newly diagnosed glioma. Study-level background: Treated patients comprised approximately 62% males and approximately 38% females, mean age about 43 years. General study results and limits: Apparently unrelated to pseudoprogression were changes in the top peripheral T cell clonotypes.

As to this clone: The antigen is not known.

Documented time point: week 11, during vaccination. What each vaccine dose contained was 300 ug of mutant IDH1 20-mer peptide, accompanied by topical imiquimod. New WHO grade 3 or 4 astrocytomas that were IDH1-mutant and ATRX-lost had been found in donors. The method was immunoSEQ multiplex PCR; TCRdb's version includes in-frame clones alone and lacks a portion of them. The data hold around 53,000 clones, with 91% observed a single time. V was clipped by 2 bases and J by 3 bases, with 20 bases between them. Germline V gene sequence: CDR1 SGHVS, CDR2 FQNEAQ. This CDR3 has 18 residues. V is TRBV7-8 and J is TRBJ1-3, with D possibly being TRBD1 (6 bases). The receptor was isolated from a man aged 50-60 years with glioma. The sample consisted of PBMCs, taken from a glioma patient whose treatment included an IDH1 peptide vaccine. As DNA, the CDR3 is TGTGCCAGCAGCTTAAGTTGGGGGGGCAGAACCTTTGGAAACACCATATATTTT. This codes for CASSLSWGGRTFGNTIYF.